The sample holds one count of the clone carrying this TCR beta chain. Its target is not known. These data are taken from a study of long-term antiretroviral therapy in people with HIV. For the study at large: Specimens dating back about a decade before the 2015 immediate-ART recommendation are the oldest included. Findings of the study overall: Compared with controls, HIV repertoires showed narrower CDR3 length ranges.

This CDR3 has 17 residues. Germline CDR1 SEHNR, CDR2 FQNEAQ (reference sequence). V was cut by 5 bases and J by 7 bases, with 24 bases left in between. Version v3.0 of the immunoSEQ assay ran at survey level. Samples were sequenced targeting about 40,000-50,000 T-cell genomes each. Sequencing was performed with immunoSEQ multiplex PCR; in TCRdb, only in-frame clones are kept and a portion is missing. The data show about 18,000 clones, with about 95% seen just once and around 1.4% held by the top ten. The sample consisted of unsorted PBMCs, taken around 10 years after starting antiretroviral therapy. The J gene is TRBJ2-4, the V gene TRBV7-9; D is uncertain. This TCR came from a man under 40 with HIV. In DNA, the CDR3 is TGTGCCAGCAGCGCACCCATTAAGGACGCTCTGGGGAACATTCAGTACTTC. Its protein is CASSAPIKDALGNIQYF.